The next 20 T cell receptor beta chains were all read from a single sample in a study of T cell repertoires in cytomegalovirus infection. Via MiXCR, TCRdb re-called the reads, giving one row per CDR3 protein. The sample has around 180,000 distinct CDR3 sequences, 25% to 30% seen once. The source material was PBMCs. The source is a human donor in good health (CMV status not recorded). Some clones in this sample may be carry-over from other donors' samples.

This clonotype was seen a handful of times. This chain uses TRBV4-3 with TRBJ2-6; D is possibly TRBD2 (5 bases). The CDR3 sequence is 17 residues long. V lost 0 bases and J 2 bases, leaving 11 bases between the germline ends. Germline values: CDR1 LGHNA, CDR2 YSLEER. The CDR3 loop is CASSQDVRAAGANVLTF. The CDR3 DNA is TGCGCCAGCAGCCAAGATGTGAGGGCAGCTGGGGCCAACGTCCTGACTTTC.

The V and J genes are TRBV4-3 and TRBJ1-5; D gene unclear. The CDR3 covers 15 residues. CDR1 and CDR2 (germline): LGHNA, YSLEER. Trimming stripped 3 bases from V and 5 bases from J, with 14 bases between. The CDR3 is CASSQHRRTDQPQHF. The DNA for the CDR3 is TGCGCCAGCAGCCAGCATCGACGTACGGATCAGCCCCAGCATTTT.

In DNA, the CDR3 is TGCGCCAGCAGCTTCCGACAGGGGGCCTACAATGAGCAGTTCTTC. Its protein product is CASSFRQGAYNEQFF. The chain joins TRBV4-1 to TRBJ2-1; 9 bases align to TRBD1. V lost 5 bases to trimming and J lost 2 bases; unmatched junction nucleotides: 4. Germline CDR1 is MGHRA and CDR2 is YSYEKL. The CDR3 length is 15 residues.

J is TRBJ1-1 and V is TRBV2; weak D call: TRBD1 (5 bases). The V end was cut by 1 base, the J end by 11 bases, with 11 bases between. Germline V lookup: CDR1 SNHLY, CDR2 FYNNEI. The CDR3 runs to 12 residues. The DNA for the CDR3 is TGTGCCAGCAGTGAAGTGGGGCCCGGGGCTTTCTTT. Its translation is CASSEVGPGAFF.

The chain is built from TRBV3-1 and TRBJ2-7; perhaps TRBD1 as D (6 bases). There are 14 residues in the CDR3. The ends were cut back, 0 bases at V and 2 bases at J, with 8 bases in the middle. The germline V gene encodes CDR1 LGHDT and CDR2 YNNKEL (reference sequence). CDR3 sequence reads: CASSQEGGPYEQYF. CDR3 coding DNA: TGTGCCAGCAGCCAAGAAGGGGGTCCCTACGAGCAGTACTTC.

This clonotype was counted a few times. V is TRBV7-9 and J is TRBJ1-5; 7 nucleotides match TRBD1. CDR1 and CDR2 from the germline V gene are SEHNR and FQNEAQ (reference sequence). The trim removed 5 bases at V and 7 bases at J, leaving 20 bases unmatched. The CDR3 has 18 amino acids. The CDR3 region is CASSHSPRSPQGDQPQHF. Here the CDR3 DNA reads TGTGCCAGCAGCCATTCCCCCCGTTCACCCCAGGGGGACCAGCCCCAGCATTTT.

This clonotype was detected only a few times. The chain recombines TRBV12-3 or TRBV12-4 with TRBJ2-7; TRBD2 agrees at 10 bases. The J segment lost 6 bases and the V segment lost 7 bases, leaving 12 bases of the junction unmatched. This CDR3 has 15 residues. Written as DNA, the CDR3 is TGTGCCAGCACTCCTTCGAACCAGCGGGGGGGCGAGCAGTACTTC. This gives the protein CASTPSNQRGGEQYF.

This clonotype was counted ten times or more. The rearrangement links TRBV11-2 to TRBJ2-5, with 10 nucleotides matching TRBD1. This CDR3 contains 15 residues. In germline, CDR1 is SGHAT, CDR2 FQNNGV. With 5 bases clipped from V and 5 bases from J, the junction kept 8 bases outside the gene matches. In DNA form, the CDR3 reads TGTGCCAGCAGCGAGGGGGACAGGGGTGGGGAGACCCAGTACTTC. Translation: CASSEGDRGGETQYF.

This chain links TRBV12-3 or TRBV12-4 with TRBJ2-2; D may correspond to TRBD1 or TRBD2 (5 bases each). The CDR3 extends over 15 amino acids. The V and J ends lost 3 bases and 0 bases respectively, with 8 bases between them. DNA for the CDR3: TGTGCCAGCAGTTTGGGGACCACGAACACCGGGGAGCTGTTTTTT. This gives the protein CASSLGTTNTGELFF.

This clonotype appeared a few times. The genes are TRBV11-3 and TRBJ2-2; TRBD1 is a possible D gene (6 bases). The CDR3 spans 14 residues. Germline V gene sequence: CDR1 SGHNT, CDR2 YENEEA. The ends were cut back, 1 base at V and 6 bases at J, with 9 bases in the middle. Here the CDR3 reads CASSLGQASGELFF. For the CDR3, the DNA is TGTGCCAGCAGCTTAGGACAGGCCTCCGGGGAGCTGTTTTTT.

This clonotype was observed a handful of times. The chain couples TRBV6-5 to TRBJ2-5, with TRBD2 matching over 11 bases. From germline, CDR1 is MNHEY and CDR2 SVGAGI. Germline trimming cut 6 bases from V and 2 bases from J; bases unmatched to any gene: 8. The CDR3 has 16 amino acids. CDR3 sequence (DNA): TGTGCCAGCAGCCCCACGACTAGCGGGGCGCAAGAGACCCAGTACTTC. It codes for CASSPTTSGAQETQYF.

This clonotype was detected many times. The chain joins TRBV5-1 to TRBJ1-1, with 10 bases lining up with TRBD1. The CDR3 is 16 amino acids. Germline-derived CDR1 and CDR2 are SGHRS and YFSETQ. V shed 4 bases and J 4 bases; nucleotides not matched to a gene: 10. The CDR3 coding sequence is TGCGCCAGCAGCCCGAGTGATGGGACAGGGGCCACTGAAGCTTTCTTT. Translating it yields CASSPSDGTGATEAFF.

The rearrangement uses TRBV19 and TRBJ2-2, with TRBD1 identical over 9 bases. Germline trimming cut 5 bases from V and 6 bases from J; bases unmatched to any gene: 4. The germline V gene encodes CDR1 LNHDA and CDR2 SQIVND (reference sequence). The CDR3 contains 14 residues. The CDR3: CASSWTGEAGELFF. CDR3 bases: TGTGCCAGTAGTTGGACAGGGGAGGCCGGGGAGCTGTTTTTT.

The chain joins TRBV12-5 to TRBJ2-2, with D hard to call. Germline V lookup: CDR1 LGHNT, CDR2 FRNRAP. This CDR3 has 14 residues. Trimming took off 1 base at V and 4 bases at J, with 7 bases between the two ends. The CDR3 bases are TGTGCTAGTGGTTTGGAACGGACCACCGGGGAGCTGTTTTTT. It is translated as CASGLERTTGELFF.

The sample holds a few counts of this clonotype. The chain joins TRBV5-5 to TRBJ1-5; D is uncertain. The V gene's germline CDR1 is SGHKS and CDR2 YYEKEE (reference sequence). Deletions cut 0 bases from V and 1 base from J, with 8 bases between. This CDR3 contains 15 residues. The CDR3 here is CASSLDRSSNQPQHF. The DNA for the CDR3 is TGTGCCAGCAGCTTGGACAGAAGCAGCAATCAGCCCCAGCATTTT.

This clonotype was seen many times. This chain links TRBV23-1 with TRBJ1-2, with 9 positions matching TRBD1. TRBV23-1 falls under the ORF class, with uncertain function. With 1 base clipped from V and 2 bases from J, the junction kept 17 bases outside the gene matches. The CDR3 is 20 amino acids. This CDR3 reads CASSQFWRPGQGSGNYGYTF. The DNA for the CDR3 is TGCGCCAGCAGTCAATTTTGGAGGCCGGGACAGGGTAGTGGAAACTATGGCTACACCTTC.

The chain couples TRBV5-1 to TRBJ2-1, with TRBD2 as a possible D gene (6 bases). Trimming removed 0 bases from V and 8 bases from J, with 15 bases in between. This CDR3 spans 15 amino acids. Germline V gene data show CDR1 as SGHRS and CDR2 as YFSETQ. For the CDR3, the DNA is TGCGCCAGCAGCTTGGACGGGACTTTATCCGATGAGCAGTTCTTC. Translating it yields CASSLDGTLSDEQFF.

The rearrangement joins TRBV2 to TRBJ2-1, with a tentative D call TRBD1 (5 bases). CDR3 size: 12 residues. V was pared by 5 bases and J by 10 bases, with 12 bases between. The germline V gene encodes CDR1 SNHLY and CDR2 FYNNEI. The CDR3, as DNA: TGTGCCAGCAGTCCCGGCAAGGGGGAGCAGTTCTTC. Protein product: CASSPGKGEQFF.

This clonotype was detected only a few times. This chain joins TRBV12-3 or TRBV12-4 and TRBJ2-3, with D unresolved. V was cut by 1 base and J by 6 bases, with 14 bases left in between. This CDR3 has 15 residues. DNA of the CDR3: TGTGCCAGCAGTTTAGAGGCCAGAACCTCGGATACGCAGTATTTT. Translation: CASSLEARTSDTQYF.

Ten or more counts support this clonotype. The rearrangement uses TRBV23-1 and TRBJ1-5; the D gene is possibly TRBD1 (5 bases). TRBV23-1 is an ORF; its function is uncertain. With 2 bases removed from V and 2 bases from J, the gap between germline ends came to 16 bases. CDR3 length: 17 residues. CDR3 in amino acids: CASSQPRQYSGNQPQHF. The CDR3 DNA sequence: TGCGCCAGCAGTCAACCGCGACAGTATAGCGGCAATCAGCCCCAGCATTTT.